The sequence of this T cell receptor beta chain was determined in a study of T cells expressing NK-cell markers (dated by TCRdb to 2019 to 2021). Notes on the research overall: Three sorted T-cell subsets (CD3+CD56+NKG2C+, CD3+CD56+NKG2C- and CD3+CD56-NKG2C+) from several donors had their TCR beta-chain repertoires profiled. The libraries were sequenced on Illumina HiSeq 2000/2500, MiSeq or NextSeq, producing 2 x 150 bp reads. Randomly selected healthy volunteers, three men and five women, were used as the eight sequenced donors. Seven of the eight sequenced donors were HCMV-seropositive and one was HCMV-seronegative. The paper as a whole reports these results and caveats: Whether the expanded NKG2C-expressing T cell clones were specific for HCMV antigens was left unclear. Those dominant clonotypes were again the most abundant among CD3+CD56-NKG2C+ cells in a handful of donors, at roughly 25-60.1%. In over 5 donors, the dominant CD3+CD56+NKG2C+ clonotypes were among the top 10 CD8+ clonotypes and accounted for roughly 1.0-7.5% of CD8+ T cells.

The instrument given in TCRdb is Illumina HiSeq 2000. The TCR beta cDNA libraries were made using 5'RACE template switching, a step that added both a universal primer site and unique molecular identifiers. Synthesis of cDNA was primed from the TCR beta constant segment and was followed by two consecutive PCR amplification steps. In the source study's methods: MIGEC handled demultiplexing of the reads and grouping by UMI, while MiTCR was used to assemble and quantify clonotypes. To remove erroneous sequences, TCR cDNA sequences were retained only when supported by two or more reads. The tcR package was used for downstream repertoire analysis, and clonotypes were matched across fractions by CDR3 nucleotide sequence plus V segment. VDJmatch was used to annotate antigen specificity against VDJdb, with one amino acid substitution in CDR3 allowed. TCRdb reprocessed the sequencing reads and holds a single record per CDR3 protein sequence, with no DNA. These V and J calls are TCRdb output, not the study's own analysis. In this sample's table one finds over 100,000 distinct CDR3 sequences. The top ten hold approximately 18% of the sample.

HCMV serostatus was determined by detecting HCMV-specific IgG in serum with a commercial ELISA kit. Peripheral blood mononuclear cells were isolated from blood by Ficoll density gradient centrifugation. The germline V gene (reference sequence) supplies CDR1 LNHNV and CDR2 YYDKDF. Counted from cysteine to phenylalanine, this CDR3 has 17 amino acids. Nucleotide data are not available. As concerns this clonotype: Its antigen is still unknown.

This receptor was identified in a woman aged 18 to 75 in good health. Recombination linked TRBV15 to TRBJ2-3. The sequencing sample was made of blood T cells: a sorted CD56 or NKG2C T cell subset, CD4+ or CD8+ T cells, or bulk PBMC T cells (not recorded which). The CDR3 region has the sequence CATSRDSVGTSTDTQYF.